A single sample is the source of the 18 T cell receptor beta chains below, sequenced in a study of control samples from healthy donors and cancer patients. Only in-frame clones appear in the TCRdb table, and some are missing; sequencing was by immunoSEQ multiplex PCR. The repertoire holds some 120,000 clones, with around 87% as singletons. The sequenced material came from blood. The receptors were gathered from a man between 60 and 75 years old in good health.

The rearrangement uses TRBV19 and TRBJ1-2; 9 nucleotides align to TRBD1. Per germline, CDR1 LNHDA and CDR2 SQIVND (reference sequence). The trim removed 5 bases at V and 7 bases at J, leaving 5 bases unmatched. The CDR3 covers 13 residues. CDR3 amino acids: CASSAGTGIGYTF. CDR3 nucleotides: TGTGCCAGTAGTGCAGGGACAGGGATTGGCTACACCTTC.

The rearrangement uses TRBV7-2 and TRBJ2-5; D is unresolved. The V gene's germline CDR1 is SGHTA and CDR2 FQGNSA. This CDR3 spans 15 amino acids. V lost 2 bases and J 9 bases, leaving 19 bases between the germline ends. The CDR3 nucleotides are TGTGCCAGCAGCTTATTTGATACGCCGGGCTTGGCCCAGTACTTC. Its protein is CASSLFDTPGLAQYF.

V gene TRBV6-5 combines with J gene TRBJ1-6; perhaps TRBD1 as D (5 bases). Trimming removed 0 bases at V and 7 bases at J, with 10 bases between. The CDR3 covers 15 residues. The germline V gene encodes CDR1 MNHEY and CDR2 SVGAGI. CDR3 coding DNA: TGTGCCAGCAGTTACTCGGGGCGGGGAAATTCACCCCTCCACTTT. It translates to CASSYSGRGNSPLHF.

The DNA of the CDR3 is TGCGCCAGCAGCTTGGGGTGGAGGGGGTCCTACAATGAGCAGTTCTTC. Its translation is CASSLGWRGSYNEQFF. J is TRBJ2-1 and V is TRBV5-1; the D gene could be TRBD1 or TRBD2 (6 bases each). CDR1 SGHRS and CDR2 YFSETQ come from the germline V gene. The CDR3 loop spans 16 amino acids. Trimming cost V 0 bases and J 1 base, with 11 bases left between them. The full variable domain, in which reference TRBV5-1 and TRBJ2-1 provide the parts outside the CDR3, is KAGVTQTPRYLIKTRGQQVTLSCSPISGHRSVSWYQQTPGQGLQFLFEYFSETQRNKGNFPGRFSGRQFSNSRSEMNVSTLELGDSALYLCASSLGWRGSYNEQFFGPGTRLTVL.

The V and J genes are TRBV5-4 and TRBJ1-1; D perhaps matches TRBD1 (6 bases). V lost 0 bases and J lost 0, with 15 bases in between. Germline V gene data show CDR1 as SGHNT and CDR2 as YYREEE (reference sequence). This CDR3 is 17 amino acids long. The CDR3 bases are TGTGCCAGCAGCTTGGTCGGGGGGCAGGAAATGAACACTGAAGCTTTCTTT. Protein sequence: CASSLVGGQEMNTEAFF. Drawing the rest from reference TRBV5-4 and TRBJ1-1, the complete variable domain is ETGVTQSPTHLIKTRGQQVTLRCSSQSGHNTVSWYQQALGQGPQFIFQYYREEENGRGNFPPRFSGLQFPNYSSELNVNALELDDSALYLCASSLVGGQEMNTEAFFGQGTRLTVV.

Remarks on this clone: At the DNA level, this CDR3 is encoded by other sequences in the same sample as well. The chain recombines TRBV4-1 with TRBJ1-5, with 7 bases lining up with TRBD1. Unmatched junction bases numbered 6, after V lost 3 bases and J lost 4 bases. Looked up from germline, CDR1 is MGHRA and CDR2 is YSYEKL. The CDR3 runs 15 residues. The CDR3 reads CASSHGGTDNQPQHF. CDR3 bases: TGCGCCAGCAGCCACGGAGGGACAGATAATCAGCCCCAGCATTTT.

This chain connects TRBV6-2 or TRBV6-3 to TRBJ2-1; 13 bases are a match to TRBD2. There are 18 residues in the CDR3. Germline trimming cut 2 bases from V and 2 bases from J; bases unmatched to any gene: 6. Germline lookup yields CDR1 MNHEY and CDR2 SVGEGT. CDR3 sequence reads: CASSYRLAGGLTYNEQFF. The CDR3 region has the DNA TGTGCCAGCAGTTACAGACTAGCGGGGGGTCTCACCTACAATGAGCAGTTCTTC.

The CDR3 loop is CASSQDSPLSYEQYF. The CDR3 coding sequence is TGCGCCAGCAGCCAAGACAGTCCCCTGTCCTACGAGCAGTACTTC. V and J are TRBV4-3 and TRBJ2-7; D ambiguous. CDR3 size: 15 residues. Germline V gene lookup returns CDR1 LGHNA and CDR2 YSLEER. Trimming took 0 bases from V and 1 from J, leaving 10 bases between them.

The J gene is TRBJ2-2, the V gene TRBV18, with 8 bases matching TRBD2. Losses at the gene ends were 1 base for V and 1 base for J; bases not matched to a gene: 5. The CDR3 extends over 17 amino acids. Germline CDR1 and CDR2: KGHSH and LQKENI. The CDR3, as DNA: TGTGCCAGCTCACCACTACAGAGCGGGGGGAACACCGGGGAGCTGTTTTTT. Translation: CASSPLQSGGNTGELFF.

The chain employs TRBV10-3 and TRBJ2-1; 9 nucleotides align to TRBD1. CDR1 is ENHRY, CDR2 SYGVKD, per germline. The CDR3 runs to 15 residues. V gave up 5 bases and J gave up 9 bases; unmatched junction bases: 11. CDR3 loop: CAISTGQGGGSEQFF. In DNA form, the CDR3 reads TGTGCCATCAGTACGGGACAGGGAGGGGGCAGTGAGCAGTTCTTC.

V usage is TRBV28 and J usage is TRBJ1-5; a possible D gene is TRBD1 (6 bases). Looked up from germline, CDR1 is MDHEN and CDR2 is SYDVKM. V shed 2 bases and J shed 2 bases, with 16 bases lying between them. This CDR3 is 17 amino acids long. The CDR3 coding sequence is TGTGCCAGCAGTTTACAACAGGGACAAGCGGGCAATCAGCCCCAGCATTTT. Protein sequence: CASSLQQGQAGNQPQHF.

Only a few counts were recorded for this clone. The J gene is TRBJ2-7, the V gene TRBV5-6; D may be TRBD2 (6 bases). Germline lookup yields CDR1 SGHDT and CDR2 YYEEEE. V lost 4 bases and J 4 bases, leaving 12 bases between the germline ends. The CDR3 has 13 residues. CDR3 sequence reads: CASSGDFSYEQYF. Here the CDR3 DNA reads TGTGCCAGCAGCGGGGACTTCTCGTACGAGCAGTACTTC.

The chain is built from TRBV5-4 and TRBJ1-2, with D possibly TRBD1 on 5 matching bases. CDR1 and CDR2 from the germline V gene are SGHNT and YYREEE (reference sequence). The ends were cut back, 4 bases at V and 8 bases at J, with 18 bases in the middle. This CDR3 has 14 residues. In nucleotides, the CDR3 is TGTGCCAGCAGCCCGGGGACGAGGCTGGAAGGCTACACCTTC. Translated: CASSPGTRLEGYTF. Using reference TRBV5-4 and TRBJ1-2 for the parts outside the CDR3, the full variable domain is ETGVTQSPTHLIKTRGQQVTLRCSSQSGHNTVSWYQQALGQGPQFIFQYYREEENGRGNFPPRFSGLQFPNYSSELNVNALELDDSALYLCASSPGTRLEGYTFGSGTRLTVV.

About this clone: Other DNA sequences within the sample encode an identical CDR3. This chain connects TRBV2 to TRBJ2-7; TRBD1 agrees at 9 bases. Looked up from germline, CDR1 is SNHLY and CDR2 is FYNNEI. Germline trimming cut 5 bases from V and 7 bases from J; bases unmatched to any gene: 6. The CDR3 has 13 residues. The CDR3 region has the DNA TGTGCCAGCAGTCCCGGGACAGGGAATGAGCAGTACTTC. This encodes CASSPGTGNEQYF.

The rearrangement uses TRBV2 and TRBJ2-3, with D uncertain. The CDR3 length is 13 residues. Germline assignment: CDR1 SNHLY and CDR2 FYNNEI. Deletions cut 0 bases from V and 4 bases from J, with 5 bases between. This CDR3 reads CASSEAGSDTQYF. The CDR3 region has the DNA TGTGCCAGCAGTGAAGCTGGTTCAGATACGCAGTATTTT.

The chain uses TRBV18 and TRBJ2-4; TRBD1 might be the D (5 bases). Germline V gene data show CDR1 as KGHSH and CDR2 as LQKENI. The CDR3 length is 14 residues. Deletions cut 4 bases from V and 5 bases from J, with 12 bases between. The CDR3 loop reads CASSQSGLENIQYF. CDR3 bases: TGTGCCAGCTCACAGTCAGGGCTAGAAAACATTCAGTACTTC.

Comment on this clone: One end of the junction does not line up with germline, which may come from a read error. The genes are TRBV6-1 and TRBJ2-7; D ambiguous. The CDR3 contains 11 residues. Per germline, CDR1 MNHNS and CDR2 SASEGT. DNA for the CDR3: TGTGCCAGCAGTGAAGTAGGGCAGCCCTCCTTC. This sequence encodes CASSEVGQPSF.

This sequence joins TRBV19 and TRBJ2-2; 12 nucleotides match TRBD2. There are 15 residues in the CDR3. With 7 bases clipped from V and 4 bases from J, the junction kept 4 bases outside the gene matches. CDR1 and CDR2 (germline): LNHDA, SQIVND (reference sequence). DNA for the CDR3: TGTGCCAGTAAGCTAGCGGGGGGGAGCACCGGGGAGCTGTTTTTT. This sequence encodes CASKLAGGSTGELFF.